This TCR beta chain was sequenced for a study of human T cells and chemical hapten exposure. Indicated time point: pre-sensitization, week 0. This sample's treatment: therapeutic diphenylcyclopropenone sensitization with weekly scalp DPC. This CDR3 has 20 amino acids. The ends were cut back, 3 bases at V and 5 bases at J, with 31 bases in the middle. Germline CDR1 KGHSH, CDR2 LQKENI. TCRdb fed the RACE reads into MiXCR, producing one record per CDR3 protein. This sample has about 62,000 distinct CDR3 sequences, with around 7% found just once. This clonotype showed up just a few times. Sequences were derived from whole blood, sampled in connection with sensitization to the hapten diphenylcyclopropenone (DPC). This chain connects TRBV18 to TRBJ2-5, with D perhaps assigned TRBD1 or TRBD2 (7 bases each). The TCR was taken from a woman in her 30s with alopecia areata. Some clones in this sample may be carry-over from other donors' samples. CDR3 protein: CASSPSGTDLTGTTAETQYF. The CDR3 nucleotides read TGTGCCAGCTCACCCTCCGGGACAGACCTTACCGGGACTACGGCCGAGACCCAGTACTTC. Looking up the rest from reference TRBV18 and TRBJ2-5 gives the full variable domain: NAGVMQNPRHLVRRRGQEARLRCSPMKGHSHVYWYRQLPEEGLKFMVYLQKENIIDESGMPKERFSAEFPKEGPSILRIQQVVRGDSAAYFCASSPSGTDLTGTTAETQYFGPGTRLLVL.